This T cell receptor (beta chain) was captured in a study of control samples from healthy donors and cancer patients (dated by TCRdb to 2018 to 2021). Of note for this clone: The clone's antigen remains unknown. Qualities for individual bases were not recorded, and no much larger clone is one base off.

Libraries were made using the immunoSEQ multiplex PCR assay. Held by TCRdb, this immuneACCESS table contains in-frame sequences only and omits some clones. Under half of the omission traces to an unresolved V gene where checked; the cause of the rest is unknown. This sample holds around 150,000 clones; around 94% were observed only once. The ten most abundant clones make up roughly 15% of the sample. Clipping removes 0 bases from V and 2 bases from J, with 2 as the unmatched junction base count. From cysteine to phenylalanine, the CDR3 is 14 amino acids long. Kept here is only the CDR3 DNA, which spans 42 bases and is read in frame from base 1. The germline V gene (reference sequence) provides CDR1 SGHNT and CDR2 YYREEE.

Source material: PBMCs. This sequence originates from a man aged 60 to 69 with colorectal cancer. In this chain, TRBV5-4 is recombined with TRBJ2-7, with 7 central nucleotides matching TRBD1. The DNA sequence is TGTGCCAGCAGCTTGGGACAGGGTGCCTACGAGCAGTACTTC. This is translated as CASSLGQGAYEQYF.